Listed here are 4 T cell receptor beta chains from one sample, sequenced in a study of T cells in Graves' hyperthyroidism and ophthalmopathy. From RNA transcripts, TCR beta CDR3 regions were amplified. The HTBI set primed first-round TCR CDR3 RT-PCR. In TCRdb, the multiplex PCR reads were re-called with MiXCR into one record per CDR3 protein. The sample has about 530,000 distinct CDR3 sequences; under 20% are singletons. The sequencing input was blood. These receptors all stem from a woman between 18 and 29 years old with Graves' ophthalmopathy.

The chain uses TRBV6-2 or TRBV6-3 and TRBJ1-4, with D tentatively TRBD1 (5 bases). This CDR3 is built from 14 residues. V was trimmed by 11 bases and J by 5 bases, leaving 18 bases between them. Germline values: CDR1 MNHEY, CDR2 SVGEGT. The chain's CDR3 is CASSKDTWNEKLFF. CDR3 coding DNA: TGTGCCTCCTCCAAGGACACGTGGAATGAAAAACTGTTTTTT.

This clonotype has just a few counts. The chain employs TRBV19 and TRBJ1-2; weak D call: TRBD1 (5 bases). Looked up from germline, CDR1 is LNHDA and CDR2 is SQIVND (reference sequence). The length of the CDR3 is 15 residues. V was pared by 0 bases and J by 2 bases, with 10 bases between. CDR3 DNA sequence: TGTGCCAGTAGTATAGATGCCCGACAGAACTATGGCTACACCTTC. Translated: CASSIDARQNYGYTF.

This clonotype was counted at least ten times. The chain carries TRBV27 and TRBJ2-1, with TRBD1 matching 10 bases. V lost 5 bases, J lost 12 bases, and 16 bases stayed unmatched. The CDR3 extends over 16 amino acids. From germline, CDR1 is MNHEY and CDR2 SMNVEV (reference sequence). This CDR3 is CASSINGQGGNIRQFF. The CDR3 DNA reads TGTGCCAGCAGTATTAATGGACAGGGGGGAAACATAAGGCAGTTCTTC.

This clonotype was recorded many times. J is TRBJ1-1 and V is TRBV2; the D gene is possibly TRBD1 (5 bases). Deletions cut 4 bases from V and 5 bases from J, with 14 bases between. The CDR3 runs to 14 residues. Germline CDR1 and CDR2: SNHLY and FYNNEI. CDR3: CASSGQGEGTEAFF. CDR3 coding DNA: TGTGCCAGCAGTGGACAAGGGGAAGGGACTGAAGCTTTCTTT.